These T cell receptor beta chains were read from a single sample in a study of T cell repertoires in cytomegalovirus infection. One entry per CDR3 protein results from TCRdb running MiXCR on the reads. Here the sample spans hundreds of thousands of distinct CDR3 sequences, roughly 31% being singletons. What was sequenced was PBMCs. The receptor set was obtained from a human donor in good health (CMV status not recorded). Some clones in this sample may be carry-over from other donors' samples. The CDR3 runs from the conserved cysteine through the conserved F or W. Each record gives: J gene, D gene, V gene, clone size, CDR3 DNA, CDR3 protein. The D gene is left open where the match is weak. Clone size is stated in some rows and not others, as once, few, many or a class when expanded.

j_call: TRBJ2-3; d_call: TRBD2; v_call: TRBV7-2; clone_size: few; cdr3_nt: TGTGCCAGCAGCTTAAGTCTCCTAGCGGGGGGCACAGATACGCAGTATTTT; cdr3_aa: CASSLSLLAGGTDTQYF
j_call: TRBJ2-7; d_call: NA; v_call: TRBV12-3/TRBV12-4; clone_size: NA; cdr3_nt: TGTGCCAGCAGTCTACAGGTCTCCTACGAGCAGTACTTC; cdr3_aa: CASSLQVSYEQYF
j_call: TRBJ2-1; d_call: TRBD2; v_call: TRBV14; clone_size: NA; cdr3_nt: TGTGCCAGCAGCCAACTAGCGGGGCGCTACAATGAGCAGTTCTTC; cdr3_aa: CASSQLAGRYNEQFF
j_call: TRBJ2-7; d_call: TRBD2; v_call: TRBV12-3/TRBV12-4; clone_size: few; cdr3_nt: TGTGCCAGCAGTTTACTAGCGGGGGGGCACGAGCAGTACTTC; cdr3_aa: CASSLLAGGHEQYF
j_call: TRBJ1-1; d_call: NA; v_call: TRBV15; clone_size: NA; cdr3_nt: TGTGCCACCAGAGGGACGGAGAACACTGAAGCTTTCTTT; cdr3_aa: CATRGTENTEAFF
j_call: TRBJ2-4; d_call: NA; v_call: TRBV29-1; clone_size: few; cdr3_nt: TGCAGCGTTGAAATAGGGGCTGAAAACATTCAGTACTTC; cdr3_aa: CSVEIGAENIQYF
j_call: TRBJ1-6; d_call: NA; v_call: TRBV6-1; clone_size: NA; cdr3_nt: TGTGCCAGCATTGTCGGGAGCTCCTATAATTCACCCCTCCACTTT; cdr3_aa: CASIVGSSYNSPLHF
j_call: TRBJ1-2; d_call: NA; v_call: TRBV29-1; clone_size: few; cdr3_nt: TGCAGCGTTGAAGGAGTGACAGATCTCTCAAGCTACACCTTC; cdr3_aa: CSVEGVTDLSSYTF
j_call: TRBJ2-5; d_call: TRBD2; v_call: TRBV5-6; clone_size: few; cdr3_nt: TGTGCCAGCAGCCCAACTGGGGCGGGGGGCCAAGAGACCCAGTACTTC; cdr3_aa: CASSPTGAGGQETQYF
j_call: TRBJ2-3; d_call: NA; v_call: TRBV5-4; clone_size: few; cdr3_nt: TGTGCCAGTTTAAAGACAGAATCGCCAGATACGCAGTATTTT; cdr3_aa: CASLKTESPDTQYF
j_call: TRBJ2-3; d_call: NA; v_call: TRBV20-1; clone_size: NA; cdr3_nt: TGCAGTGGTCAGAATGGAACAGATACGCAGTATTTT; cdr3_aa: CSGQNGTDTQYF
j_call: TRBJ2-7; d_call: TRBD1; v_call: TRBV4-1; clone_size: many; cdr3_nt: TGCGCCAGCAGCCCGGGACAGGGGGCACCCTACGAGCAGTACTTC; cdr3_aa: CASSPGQGAPYEQYF
j_call: TRBJ1-5; d_call: NA; v_call: TRBV5-5; clone_size: NA; cdr3_nt: TGTGCCAGCAGATTTCAGGGGTTCCCCAATCAGCCCCAGCATTTT; cdr3_aa: CASRFQGFPNQPQHF